These 31 T cell receptor beta chains were all obtained from the same sample, sequenced in a study of T cell responses to AZD1222 COVID-19 vaccine. Profiling relied on immunoSEQ multiplex PCR, and the TCRdb table lists in-frame clones only, not all of them. Among 95,000 to 150,000 clones listed, more than 70% were seen once. The sequencing used peripheral blood, collected on day 0 of AZD1222 vaccination. All receptors derive from an adult in good health.

V is TRBV6-5 and J is TRBJ1-5; no firm D call. CDR1 and CDR2 from the germline V gene are MNHEY and SVGAGI. Trimming left V 0 bases short and J 6 bases short, with 9 bases between. The CDR3 is made up of 14 amino acids. This CDR3 is CASSYSRFSQPQHF. In DNA form, the CDR3 reads TGTGCCAGCAGTTACTCACGGTTCTCTCAGCCCCAGCATTTT.

V and J are TRBV28 and TRBJ2-1, with 9 nucleotides matching TRBD1. CDR1 and CDR2 from the germline V gene are MDHEN and SYDVKM. Trimming cost V 6 bases and J 4 bases; bases outside gene matches: 10. The CDR3 length is 16 residues. In DNA form, the CDR3 reads TGTGCCAGCAGACCCACCGGGACAGGGAAATACAATGAGCAGTTCTTC. The encoded protein is CASRPTGTGKYNEQFF.

The chain employs TRBV29-1 and TRBJ2-5; 8 bases fit TRBD1. The CDR3 consists of 14 residues. CDR1 and CDR2 from the germline V gene are SQVTM and ANQGSEA. Trimming took 6 bases from V and 1 from J; bases not matched to a gene: 7. The CDR3 region is CSVEPTGVQETQYF. The CDR3 coding sequence is TGCAGCGTGGAGCCGACAGGGGTCCAAGAGACCCAGTACTTC.

This chain uses TRBV7-2 with TRBJ1-5; 9 bases line up with TRBD1. Trimming cost V 4 bases and J 8 bases; bases outside gene matches: 12. Per the germline V gene, CDR1 is SGHTA and CDR2 is FQGNSA. This CDR3 has 16 residues. CDR3 bases: TGTGCCAGCAGCTACCTGGGACAGGGAGTTAGTGAGCCCCAGCATTTT. It codes for CASSYLGQGVSEPQHF. The variable domain in full, completed from reference TRBV7-2 and TRBJ1-5, reads GAGVSQSPSNKVTEKGKDVELRCDPISGHTALYWYRQSLGQGLEFLIYFQGNSAPDKSGLPSDRFSAERTGGSVSTLTIQRTQQEDSAVYLCASSYLGQGVSEPQHFGDGTRLSIL.

In DNA, the CDR3 is TGTGCCAGCAGCCTCTACTGGGCTCCCAATGAGCAGTTCTTC. This codes for CASSLYWAPNEQFF. The chain is built from TRBV9 and TRBJ2-1; D remains unclear. CDR3 size: 14 residues. The germline V gene encodes CDR1 SGDLS and CDR2 YYNGEE. V dropped 4 bases and J dropped 6 bases, with 14 bases sitting between them.

CDR3 in DNA: TGTGCCACCAACCAGGGGTCGGGCTCCTACGAGCAGTACTTC. Its translation is CATNQGSGSYEQYF. This sequence joins TRBV10-3 and TRBJ2-7; a weak D match, TRBD1 (6 bases). The germline gives CDR1 ENHRY, CDR2 SYGVKD. Between the trimmed V and J ends, which lost 10 bases and 0 bases, there was a span of 16 bases. This CDR3 is built from 14 residues.

CDR3 sequence reads: CASSYSSGVYEQYF. The CDR3 region has the DNA TGTGCCAGCAGTTACTCTAGCGGGGTCTACGAGCAGTACTTC. This chain uses TRBV6-5 with TRBJ2-7; 8 bases fit TRBD2. Unmatched junction bases numbered 1, after V lost 0 bases and J lost 3 bases. Per the germline V gene, CDR1 is MNHEY and CDR2 is SVGAGI. The CDR3 runs 14 residues.

This rearrangement joins TRBV11-2 to TRBJ2-7; D possibly corresponds to TRBD1 (6 bases). The CDR3 length is 13 residues. Germline lookup yields CDR1 SGHAT and CDR2 FQNNGV. Between the trimmed V and J ends, which lost 1 base and 8 bases, there was a span of 12 bases. The CDR3 here is CASSLGGPRQQYF. The CDR3 nucleotides are TGTGCCAGCAGCTTAGGGGGGCCGAGGCAGCAGTACTTC.

The chain carries TRBV6-2 or TRBV6-3 and TRBJ1-2, with D possibly being TRBD1 (6 bases). The CDR3 is 17 residues long. Per germline, CDR1 MNHEY and CDR2 SVGEGT. V was trimmed by 2 bases and J by 2 bases, leaving 18 bases between them. CDR3: CASSYTTRGFGNYGYTF. In DNA form, the CDR3 reads TGTGCCAGCAGTTACACTACCAGGGGATTCGGAAACTATGGCTACACCTTC.

This clone has just one count. The chain uses TRBV4-1 and TRBJ1-1, with D perhaps matching TRBD1 (6 bases). Germline assignment: CDR1 MGHRA and CDR2 YSYEKL. Trimming shortened V by 0 bases and J by 0 bases, and 20 bases separated the two germline ends. The CDR3 is 19 residues long. CDR3 in DNA: TGCGCCAGCAGCCAAGAGAGCGGTCAGGGGATAGGTGTGAACACTGAAGCTTTCTTT. This gives the protein CASSQESGQGIGVNTEAFF.

The chain combines TRBV7-2 with TRBJ2-7; possibly TRBD1 for D (6 bases). V shed 1 base and J shed 6 bases, with 13 bases lying between them. The V gene's germline CDR1 is SGHTA and CDR2 FQGNSA. The CDR3 has 14 residues. CDR3 loop: CASSLGTGSSEQYF. For the CDR3, the DNA is TGTGCCAGCAGCTTAGGTACAGGGTCCAGCGAGCAGTACTTC. The full variable domain, rest sourced from reference TRBV7-2 and TRBJ2-7, is GAGVSQSPSNKVTEKGKDVELRCDPISGHTALYWYRQSLGQGLEFLIYFQGNSAPDKSGLPSDRFSAERTGGSVSTLTIQRTQQEDSAVYLCASSLGTGSSEQYFGPGTRLTVT.

The chain couples TRBV14 to TRBJ1-2, with 8 nucleotides matching TRBD1. J was trimmed by 7 bases and V by 1 base; bases with no gene match: 8. Germline V gene data show CDR1 as SGHDN and CDR2 as FVKESK. CDR3 length: 15 residues. The DNA for the CDR3 is TGTGCCAGCAGCCAAGCAGGGGGCGCTTTCGCTGGCTACACCTTC. Its protein product is CASSQAGGAFAGYTF.

This clone was seen more than once but under ten times. This rearrangement joins TRBV29-1 to TRBJ2-7, with D uncertain. The CDR3 consists of 11 residues. Between the trimmed V and J ends, which lost 7 bases and 3 bases, there was a span of 10 bases. Germline-derived CDR1 and CDR2 are SQVTM and ANQGSEA. The CDR3 spells CSGWEHYEQYF. Here the CDR3 DNA reads TGCAGCGGATGGGAACACTACGAGCAGTACTTC.

In DNA form, the CDR3 reads TGTGCCAGCAGTGTAGACTCAGGGTCCAACTATGGCTACACCTTC. Its protein product is CASSVDSGSNYGYTF. The chain has TRBV2 and TRBJ1-2; TRBD1 might be the D (5 bases). Per the germline V gene, CDR1 is SNHLY and CDR2 is FYNNEI. The CDR3 totals 15 residues. Trimming removed 4 bases at V and 2 bases at J, with 14 bases between. The full variable domain, its missing parts supplied by reference TRBV2 and TRBJ1-2, is EPEVTQTPSHQVTQMGQEVILRCVPISNHLYFYWYRQILGQKVEFLVSFYNNEISEKSEIFDDQFSVERPDGSNFTLKIRSTKLEDSAMYFCASSVDSGSNYGYTFGSGTRLTVV.

The chain uses TRBV7-9 and TRBJ2-3; the D gene is possibly TRBD1 (6 bases). Trimming removed 5 bases at V and 6 bases at J, with 15 bases between. Germline V gene data show CDR1 as SEHNR and CDR2 as FQNEAQ (reference sequence). This CDR3 spans 14 amino acids. As DNA, the CDR3 is TGTGCCAGCAGCCTGGGACATATGCCCGATACGCAGTATTTT. It is translated as CASSLGHMPDTQYF.

J is TRBJ1-1 and V is TRBV5-1, with D perhaps TRBD1 (5 bases). Per the germline V gene, CDR1 is SGHRS and CDR2 is YFSETQ. The CDR3 runs to 14 residues. V was cut by 6 bases and J by 0 bases, with 12 bases left in between. In nucleotides, the CDR3 is TGCGCCAGCACTATCGGGACTTTGAACACTGAAGCTTTCTTT. Translated: CASTIGTLNTEAFF. Supplemented by reference TRBV5-1 and TRBJ1-1, the full variable domain reads KAGVTQTPRYLIKTRGQQVTLSCSPISGHRSVSWYQQTPGQGLQFLFEYFSETQRNKGNFPGRFSGRQFSNSRSEMNVSTLELGDSALYLCASTIGTLNTEAFFGQGTRLTVV.

The CDR3 is CASSLAQGHGELFF. DNA for the CDR3: TGCGCCAGCAGCCTGGCCCAGGGGCACGGGGAGCTGTTTTTT. The genes are TRBV4-3 and TRBJ2-2; a possible D gene is TRBD1 (6 bases). CDR1 LGHNA and CDR2 YSLEER come from the germline V gene. This CDR3 spans 14 amino acids. With 4 bases removed from V and 7 bases from J, the gap between germline ends came to 13 bases.

The chain carries TRBV3-1 (or the pseudogene TRBV3-2) and TRBJ1-2, with 10 bases fitting TRBD1. CDR3 length equals 15 residues. The germline CDR1 and CDR2 sequences are LGHDT and YNNKEL (reference sequence). Losses at the gene ends were 4 bases for V and 7 bases for J; bases not matched to a gene: 9. CDR3 sequence reads: CASSPPPGQGFGYTF. Written as DNA, the CDR3 is TGTGCCAGCAGCCCTCCACCGGGACAGGGGTTTGGCTACACCTTC.

This rearrangement joins TRBV24-1 to TRBJ2-2; 8 bases agree with TRBD2. The CDR3 consists of 14 residues. V trimming: 8 bases; J trimming: 4 bases; junction bases outside the gene matches: 5. Germline CDR1 reads KGHDR; CDR2 reads SFDVKD. CDR3 DNA: TGTGCCACCACGGGGGGGCCGAGCACCGGGGAGCTGTTTTTT. Translated, it gives CATTGGPSTGELFF.

This clone has just a few counts. CDR3 loop: CASRGSTDTQYF. CDR3 nucleotide sequence: TGTGCCAGCCGGGGGAGCACAGATACGCAGTATTTT. The chain is built from TRBV2 and TRBJ2-3; a possible D gene is TRBD2 (6 bases). Germline loops: CDR1 SNHLY, CDR2 FYNNEI. The CDR3 contains 12 residues. V gave up 8 bases and J gave up 0 bases, with 6 bases separating them.

In regard to this clone: The same CDR3 arises from other DNA sequences in this sample as well. This rearrangement joins TRBV29-1 to TRBJ2-7; 9 bases line up with TRBD1. The CDR3 has 11 amino acids. Germline lookup yields CDR1 SQVTM and CDR2 ANQGSEA. The V gene end was trimmed by 4 bases and the J gene end by 6 bases; junction bases not matched to a gene: 1. The CDR3 here is CSVGQGGEQYF. The DNA for the CDR3 is TGCAGCGTTGGACAGGGGGGCGAGCAGTACTTC.

The V gene is TRBV28, the J gene TRBJ1-6; 9 positions match TRBD1. CDR3 length: 15 amino acids. Germline CDR1 reads MDHEN; CDR2 reads SYDVKM. V dropped 5 bases and J dropped 7; count of bases not matched to a gene: 6. The CDR3 coding sequence is TGTGCCAGCAGTCCGACAGGGGGAAGCAATTCACCCCTCCACTTT. Translating gives CASSPTGGSNSPLHF.

This chain joins TRBV6-5 and TRBJ2-2; 12 bases are shared with TRBD2. Germline loops: CDR1 MNHEY, CDR2 SVGAGI. The V segment lost 6 bases and the J segment 5 bases; nucleotides outside the gene matches: 4. The CDR3 runs 15 residues. The CDR3 DNA is TGTGCCAGCAGCACGGGACTAGCGGGTACCGGGGAGCTGTTTTTT. Residues: CASSTGLAGTGELFF.

The V gene is TRBV24-1, the J gene TRBJ1-2, with 9 bases lining up with TRBD1. Germline V gene data show CDR1 as KGHDR and CDR2 as SFDVKD. V was clipped by 3 bases and J by 7 bases; unmatched bases: 2. The CDR3 sequence is 13 residues long. The CDR3 is CATSDRTGVGYTF. The CDR3 DNA reads TGTGCCACCAGTGATCGGACAGGGGTTGGCTACACCTTC.

The chain recombines TRBV7-9 with TRBJ2-1; possibly TRBD1 or TRBD2 for D (5 bases each). Germline lookup yields CDR1 SEHNR and CDR2 FQNEAQ (reference sequence). The CDR3 totals 15 residues. V was trimmed by 1 base and J by 5 bases, leaving 12 bases between them. This CDR3 is CASSLVRGNNNEQFF. The DNA of the CDR3 is TGTGCCAGCAGCTTAGTACGGGGCAACAACAATGAGCAGTTCTTC.

V gene TRBV6-2 or TRBV6-3 combines with J gene TRBJ2-3; 15 nucleotides agree with TRBD2. Germline assignment: CDR1 MNHEY and CDR2 SVGEGT. V shed 4 bases and J 14 bases; nucleotides not matched to a gene: 13. CDR3 size: 16 residues. The CDR3 DNA sequence: TGTGCCAGCAGTTTCCCGGGACTAGCGGGGGGACCTCCTGGGTATTTT. It codes for CASSFPGLAGGPPGYF.

The rearrangement joins TRBV4-3 to TRBJ2-3; 12 bases are shared with TRBD2. Trimming cost V 2 bases and J 7 bases; bases outside gene matches: 19. Germline lookup yields CDR1 LGHNA and CDR2 YSLEER. The CDR3 loop spans 20 amino acids. The CDR3 is CASSQKAPGLAGSEGNTQYF. DNA for the CDR3: TGCGCCAGCAGCCAAAAAGCCCCTGGACTAGCGGGGTCTGAGGGGAATACGCAGTATTTT.

This clone has only one observation. This rearrangement joins TRBV6-1 to TRBJ2-1, with 10 bases lining up with TRBD2. Germline values: CDR1 MNHNS, CDR2 SASEGT. This CDR3 contains 16 residues. J gave up 4 bases and V 2 bases, and 5 bases lay outside the gene matches. This chain's CDR3 is CASSEWLAGEYNEQFF. In DNA, the CDR3 is TGTGCCAGCAGTGAATGGCTAGCGGGGGAGTACAATGAGCAGTTCTTC.

This rearrangement joins TRBV7-2 to TRBJ2-3, with 7 nucleotides matching TRBD1. The CDR3 runs 15 residues. Germline V CDR1 and CDR2: SGHTA, FQGNSA. The J segment lost 4 bases and the V segment lost 5 bases, leaving 9 bases of the junction unmatched. CDR3 DNA: TGTGCCAGCAGCCCGTCGACAGGGTTCGCAGATACGCAGTATTTT. Translating it yields CASSPSTGFADTQYF. Drawing the rest from reference TRBV7-2 and TRBJ2-3, the complete variable domain is GAGVSQSPSNKVTEKGKDVELRCDPISGHTALYWYRQSLGQGLEFLIYFQGNSAPDKSGLPSDRFSAERTGGSVSTLTIQRTQQEDSAVYLCASSPSTGFADTQYFGPGTRLTVL.

This clone showed up just once. The chain employs TRBV7-8 and TRBJ1-2, with TRBD1 matching over 10 bases. The CDR3 runs to 15 residues. V was pared by 5 bases and J by 6 bases, with 9 bases of the junction left unmatched. CDR1 is SGHVS, CDR2 FQNEAQ, per germline. Here the CDR3 reads CASSKTGGGWDGYTF. The DNA of the CDR3 is TGTGCCAGCAGCAAGACAGGGGGCGGATGGGATGGCTACACCTTC.

The gene calls are TRBV28 and TRBJ1-5; a weak D match, TRBD1 (6 bases). The CDR3 has 17 amino acids. V was shortened by 5 bases and J by 2 bases, with 19 bases between the two germline ends. Looked up from germline, CDR1 is MDHEN and CDR2 is SYDVKM. The CDR3 spells CASSDGTTGEGNQPQHF. Written as DNA, the CDR3 is TGTGCCAGCAGTGACGGGACAACCGGGGAGGGCAATCAGCCCCAGCATTTT.